These T cell receptor beta chains were read from a single sample in a study of T cells in Graves' hyperthyroidism and ophthalmopathy. Each CDR3 protein is one row after TCRdb ran MiXCR on the multiplex PCR reads. The table includes approximately 300,000 distinct CDR3 sequences, around 15% detected once. Sequenced: blood. These receptors were taken from a woman between 55 and 75 years old with Graves' ophthalmopathy. Both conserved end residues are trimmed from each CDR3. Fields, in order: V gene, J gene, CDR3 length, clone size, CDR3 protein. Clone size is not always given. Where it is, it says once, few, many or a class for expanded clones.

v_gene: TRBV9; j_gene: TRBJ2-3; len: 15; abundance: once; CDR3aa: ASTGTGGSFGTDTQY
v_gene: TRBV5-4; j_gene: TRBJ1-6; len: 17; abundance: few; CDR3aa: ASRLGTGRLSSYNSPLH
v_gene: TRBV7-2; j_gene: TRBJ1-2; len: 9; abundance: many; CDR3aa: ASSLAGRST
v_gene: TRBV7-2; j_gene: TRBJ2-1; len: 14; abundance: few; CDR3aa: ASSLGGPGSYNEQF
v_gene: TRBV20-1; j_gene: TRBJ2-3; len: 18; abundance: few; CDR3aa: SARGTQRAAGGVFTDTQY
v_gene: TRBV4-3; j_gene: TRBJ2-7; len: 13; abundance: many; CDR3aa: ASSPAGGAMYEQY
v_gene: TRBV18; j_gene: TRBJ1-2; len: 13; abundance: -; CDR3aa: ASSPRSGGGDGYT
v_gene: TRBV19; j_gene: TRBJ1-2; len: 10; abundance: -; CDR3aa: ASSVAGYSYT
v_gene: TRBV12-3/TRBV12-4; j_gene: TRBJ1-2; len: 16; abundance: many; CDR3aa: ASSLSTGGAGRNYGYT
v_gene: TRBV15; j_gene: TRBJ1-5; len: 12; abundance: -; CDR3aa: ATSRDNRAQPQH
v_gene: TRBV28; j_gene: TRBJ2-5; len: 14; abundance: few; CDR3aa: ASSFPTGRNQETQY
v_gene: TRBV27; j_gene: TRBJ2-5; len: 12; abundance: many; CDR3aa: ASSLSGPGETQY
v_gene: TRBV6-1; j_gene: TRBJ1-1; len: 11; abundance: many; CDR3aa: ASSNREVTEAF
v_gene: TRBV18; j_gene: TRBJ2-7; len: 15; abundance: -; CDR3aa: ASSPPEGSGRSYEQY
v_gene: TRBV4-1; j_gene: TRBJ2-5; len: 13; abundance: few; CDR3aa: ASSQENRGTETQY
v_gene: TRBV5-5; j_gene: TRBJ1-5; len: 14; abundance: many; CDR3aa: ASSLAPTGGRRPQH
v_gene: TRBV15; j_gene: TRBJ2-1; len: 18; abundance: many; CDR3aa: ATSRDVATSGSDRLFEQF
v_gene: TRBV6-2/TRBV6-3; j_gene: TRBJ2-1; len: 14; abundance: -; CDR3aa: ASTPGQPSGSGEQF
v_gene: TRBV10-3; j_gene: TRBJ2-2; len: 11; abundance: -; CDR3aa: ASSGTANGELF
v_gene: TRBV5-1; j_gene: TRBJ2-7; len: 10; abundance: many; CDR3aa: ASSLKGVEQY
v_gene: TRBV28; j_gene: TRBJ2-7; len: 14; abundance: many; CDR3aa: ASSLYNSYFSYEQY
v_gene: TRBV29-1; j_gene: TRBJ2-7; len: 12; abundance: -; CDR3aa: SVSITGVSYEQY
v_gene: TRBV29-1; j_gene: TRBJ2-5; len: 11; abundance: many; CDR3aa: SVGHRASETQY
v_gene: TRBV19; j_gene: TRBJ2-7; len: 12; abundance: -; CDR3aa: ASSSRRVRYEQY
v_gene: TRBV5-8; j_gene: TRBJ2-1; len: 11; abundance: many; CDR3aa: ASSRGPYNEQF
v_gene: TRBV7-9; j_gene: TRBJ2-7; len: 13; abundance: many; CDR3aa: ASSLELGTAYEQY
v_gene: TRBV20-1; j_gene: TRBJ1-3; len: 13; abundance: few; CDR3aa: SAVNRQTFGNTIY
v_gene: TRBV4-3; j_gene: TRBJ2-7; len: 13; abundance: few; CDR3aa: ASSQTLAGGYEQY
v_gene: TRBV28; j_gene: TRBJ2-2; len: 15; abundance: many; CDR3aa: ASSPRRDSANTGELF